These 31 T cell receptor beta chains originate from one sample sequenced in a study of CD8 T cell repertoires and HIV-1 epitope variants. Profiling relied on immunoSEQ multiplex PCR, and the TCRdb table lists in-frame clones only, not all of them. The table records under 5,500 clones, around 69% of them present only once. Their cognate antigens are unknown. Sequencing input: cultured CD8+ T cells derived from PBMCs. The receptors shown here come from a male donor with HIV.

V and J are TRBV11-2 and TRBJ2-3; D is possibly TRBD1 (5 bases). Trimming stripped 2 bases from V and 2 bases from J, with 8 bases between. Per germline, CDR1 SGHAT and CDR2 FQNNGV. This CDR3 is built from 14 residues. The CDR3 loop reads CASSLTQATDTQYF. DNA for the CDR3: TGTGCCAGCAGCTTAACACAGGCCACAGATACGCAGTATTTT.

The chain carries TRBV5-8 and TRBJ2-3; TRBD2 agrees at 10 bases. Germline V CDR1 and CDR2: SGHTS, YDEGEE. This CDR3 contains 16 residues. V trimming: 4 bases; J trimming: 2 bases; junction bases outside the gene matches: 7. Written as DNA, the CDR3 is TGTGCCAGCAGCCCTACTAGCGGGGTCGCCACAGATACGCAGTATTTT. Translated: CASSPTSGVATDTQYF.

V is TRBV6-5 and J is TRBJ1-2; D is unclear. CDR1 is MNHEY, CDR2 SVGAGI, per germline. The CDR3 spans 13 residues. V was shortened by 6 bases and J by 3 bases, with 11 bases between the two germline ends. In DNA, the CDR3 is TGTGCCAGCAGACCGCGGACGGACTATGGCTACACCTTC. Translated, it gives CASRPRTDYGYTF.

The chain is built from TRBV28 and TRBJ2-6, with 11 nucleotides matching TRBD1. V lost 8 bases to trimming and J lost 3 bases; unmatched junction nucleotides: 6. The CDR3 extends over 16 amino acids. Germline CDR1 is MDHEN and CDR2 is SYDVKM. The CDR3 reads CASRGTGGFGANVLTF. The CDR3 bases are TGTGCCAGCCGCGGGACAGGGGGGTTTGGGGCCAACGTCCTGACTTTC.

The J gene is TRBJ2-7, the V gene TRBV29-1; possibly TRBD2 for D (6 bases). With 6 bases removed from V and 3 bases from J, the gap between germline ends came to 12 bases. The CDR3 consists of 12 residues. The V gene's germline CDR1 is SQVTM and CDR2 ANQGSEA. The CDR3 DNA sequence: TGCAGCGTGGAGGGGAGTAGCTACGAGCAGTACTTC. Translating gives CSVEGSSYEQYF.

The CDR3 region is CASSQGFGGALTDTQYF. The CDR3 nucleotides read TGTGCCAGCAGCCAAGGGTTCGGGGGAGCCCTCACAGATACGCAGTATTTT. The V call is TRBV14, the J call TRBJ2-3; maybe TRBD2 (6 bases). Trimming shortened V by 1 base and J by 2 bases, and 16 bases separated the two germline ends. Germline loops: CDR1 SGHDN, CDR2 FVKESK. The CDR3 sequence is 17 residues long. Combining the CDR3 with reference TRBV14 and TRBJ2-3 gives the whole variable domain EAGVTQFPSHSVIEKGQTVTLRCDPISGHDNLYWYRRVMGKEIKFLLHFVKESKQDESGMPNNRFLAERTGGTYSTLKVQPAELEDSGVYFCASSQGFGGALTDTQYFGPGTRLTVL.

This chain links TRBV19 with TRBJ1-1; maybe TRBD1 (5 bases). Trimming cost V 4 bases and J 5 bases, with 14 bases left between them. Germline V gene lookup returns CDR1 LNHDA and CDR2 SQIVND (reference sequence). This CDR3 spans 14 amino acids. The CDR3 spells CASSTQGFRTEAFF. CDR3 in DNA: TGTGCCAGTAGTACTCAGGGATTCCGGACTGAAGCTTTCTTT.

V gene TRBV27 combines with J gene TRBJ1-1; D is unresolved. Per the germline V gene, CDR1 is MNHEY and CDR2 is SMNVEV (reference sequence). Between the trimmed V and J ends, which lost 9 bases and 0 bases, there was a span of 8 bases. This CDR3 has 12 amino acids. The DNA for the CDR3 is TGTGCCAGGGAACATTTGAACACTGAAGCTTTCTTT. Translated, it gives CAREHLNTEAFF.

This clone was counted only a few times. The rearrangement links TRBV5-6 to TRBJ1-3; D ambiguous. V was trimmed by 0 bases and J by 1 base, leaving 8 bases between them. There are 15 residues in the CDR3. Germline CDR1 and CDR2: SGHDT and YYEEEE. CDR3: CASSLAPASGNTIYF. DNA of the CDR3: TGTGCCAGCAGCTTGGCCCCAGCATCTGGAAACACCATATATTTT.

The chain carries TRBV27 and TRBJ2-7; D is uncertain. Per germline, CDR1 MNHEY and CDR2 SMNVEV (reference sequence). The CDR3 sequence is 16 residues long. Trimming took off 6 bases at V and 0 bases at J, with 18 bases between the two ends. CDR3 in DNA: TGTGCCAGCAGGGGTACAACGACCCTCGGCTCCTACGAGCAGTACTTC. This translates into CASRGTTTLGSYEQYF.

The chain employs TRBV7-9 and TRBJ2-3; 13 bases are a match to TRBD2. In germline, CDR1 is SEHNR, CDR2 FQNEAQ (reference sequence). The ends lost 5 bases at V and 5 bases at J; junction bases unmatched: 7. This CDR3 comprises 16 residues. The CDR3 reads CASSGRGLAGEDTQYF. The CDR3 nucleotides read TGTGCCAGCAGCGGCCGAGGACTAGCGGGGGAAGATACGCAGTATTTT.

V and J are TRBV27 and TRBJ2-3; 7 bases map to TRBD2. Germline loops: CDR1 MNHEY, CDR2 SMNVEV (reference sequence). The length of the CDR3 is 13 residues. V lost 6 bases to trimming and J lost 6 bases; unmatched junction nucleotides: 6. The CDR3 spells CASRPTSYDTQYF. DNA of the CDR3: TGTGCCAGCAGACCGACTAGCTATGATACGCAGTATTTT.

The chain carries TRBV14 and TRBJ1-6, with D tentatively TRBD1 (5 bases). CDR3 size: 15 residues. CDR1 is SGHDN, CDR2 FVKESK, per germline. Between the trimmed V and J ends, which lost 1 base and 12 bases, there was a span of 16 bases. In DNA form, the CDR3 reads TGTGCCAGCAGCCAAGCCCCGGCGAATAGGGGACCCCTCCACTTT. Protein sequence: CASSQAPANRGPLHF.

This clone occurred once. The chain combines TRBV6-1 with TRBJ2-1, with 8 bases lining up with TRBD2. Germline trimming cut 7 bases from V and 2 bases from J; bases unmatched to any gene: 7. This CDR3 is built from 15 residues. Germline assignment: CDR1 MNHNS and CDR2 SASEGT. CDR3 amino acids: CASIAGLGTYNEQFF. For the CDR3, the DNA is TGTGCCAGCATCGCGGGACTAGGCACCTACAATGAGCAGTTCTTC.

This clone was counted a single time. The chain links TRBV28 to TRBJ2-3; D may be TRBD1 or TRBD2 (6 bases each). The germline gives CDR1 MDHEN, CDR2 SYDVKM. Trimming stripped 6 bases from V and 7 bases from J, with 8 bases between. This CDR3 is 11 amino acids long. CDR3 region: CASRGGNTQYF. The CDR3 DNA follows: TGTGCCAGCAGAGGGGGGAATACGCAGTATTTT.

V gene TRBV5-4 combines with J gene TRBJ1-6, with D possibly being TRBD1 (6 bases). Germline V lookup: CDR1 SGHNT, CDR2 YYREEE (reference sequence). Deletions cut 5 bases from V and 1 base from J, with 10 bases between. The CDR3 runs to 15 residues. The CDR3 spells CASSSQGSYNSPLHF. The CDR3 bases are TGTGCCAGCAGTTCGCAGGGGTCCTATAATTCACCCCTCCACTTT.

This clone was picked up a small number of times. This sequence joins TRBV19 and TRBJ1-6; TRBD1 matches 7 bases. Germline trimming cut 7 bases from V and 6 bases from J; bases unmatched to any gene: 6. The CDR3 contains 14 residues. Germline values: CDR1 LNHDA, CDR2 SQIVND (reference sequence). The CDR3 region has the DNA TGTGCCAGTACCGGGGACAGCTTTAATTCACCCCTCCACTTT. Its protein is CASTGDSFNSPLHF. Drawing the rest from reference TRBV19 and TRBJ1-6, the complete variable domain is DGGITQSPKYLFRKEGQNVTLSCEQNLNHDAMYWYRQDPGQGLRLIYYSQIVNDFQKGDIAEGYSVSREKKESFPLTVTSAQKNPTAFYLCASTGDSFNSPLHFGNGTRLTVT.

The CDR3 DNA follows: TGCGCCAGCCGGCTGAGTATCAGGGGATCGTACGAGCAGTACTTC. Translated: CASRLSIRGSYEQYF. The J gene is TRBJ2-5, the V gene TRBV10-1, with a weak D call TRBD1 (6 bases). The J call may be faulty, since TRBJ2-7 better matches the DNA end. The germline CDR1 and CDR2 sequences are WNHNN and SYGVQD (reference sequence). The CDR3 loop spans 15 amino acids.

The genes are TRBV28 and TRBJ1-5; unclear D gene. Trimming left V 2 bases short and J 3 bases short, with 5 bases between. This CDR3 is 13 amino acids long. Germline V gene sequence: CDR1 MDHEN, CDR2 SYDVKM. The CDR3 loop is CASSLNVNQPQHF. Here the CDR3 DNA reads TGTGCCAGCAGTTTAAACGTCAATCAGCCCCAGCATTTT.

This clone has more than one count but fewer than ten. Written as DNA, the CDR3 is TGTGCCAGCAGTCTGGACCCGACAGATTTTAACTATGGCTACACCTTC. Translated, it gives CASSLDPTDFNYGYTF. V usage is TRBV28 and J usage is TRBJ1-2; maybe TRBD1 (5 bases). The CDR3 loop spans 16 amino acids. Trimming left V 5 bases short and J 1 base short, with 17 bases between. Germline V CDR1 and CDR2: MDHEN, SYDVKM.

The rearrangement uses TRBV7-9 and TRBJ2-2; D gene unclear. V shed 5 bases and J shed 6 bases, with 7 bases lying between them. The CDR3 has 12 amino acids. Germline CDR1 and CDR2: SEHNR and FQNEAQ (reference sequence). CDR3 sequence (DNA): TGTGCCAGCAGCCGAGGCGCCGGGGAGCTGTTTTTT. Protein: CASSRGAGELFF.

V is TRBV14 and J is TRBJ2-7; D unclear. The CDR3 is 14 amino acids. Germline V gene lookup returns CDR1 SGHDN and CDR2 FVKESK. Trimming took 1 base from V and 5 from J, leaving 12 bases between them. The CDR3 protein is CASSQGRAGNEQYF. The CDR3 DNA reads TGTGCCAGCAGCCAAGGGAGAGCTGGAAACGAGCAGTACTTC.

This clone was seen just once. The J gene is TRBJ2-7, the V gene TRBV11-1; a weak D match, TRBD2 (6 bases). The CDR3 has 12 residues. V gave up 2 bases and J gave up 6 bases, with 8 bases separating them. Per germline, CDR1 SGHAT and CDR2 FQDESV (reference sequence). CDR3 sequence: CASSLRAGEQYF. Written as DNA, the CDR3 is TGTGCCAGCAGCTTACGAGCGGGCGAGCAGTACTTC.

The gene calls are TRBV19 and TRBJ1-5, with 9 bases matching TRBD1. The V gene's germline CDR1 is LNHDA and CDR2 SQIVND (reference sequence). The ends lost 6 bases at V and 8 bases at J; junction bases unmatched: 8. The CDR3 covers 14 residues. In nucleotides, the CDR3 is TGTGCCAGTAGGGTCGGGACAGGGAGGGAGCCCCAGCATTTT. It specifies CASRVGTGREPQHF.

V and J are TRBV19 and TRBJ1-5; D not certain. There are 13 residues in the CDR3. Germline V gene lookup returns CDR1 LNHDA and CDR2 SQIVND (reference sequence). Trimming left V 5 bases short and J 2 bases short, with 7 bases between. The CDR3 DNA is TGTGCCAGTAGTGTCGACGGCAATCAGCCCCAGCATTTT. Its protein product is CASSVDGNQPQHF. The full variable domain, completed using reference TRBV19 and TRBJ1-5, is DGGITQSPKYLFRKEGQNVTLSCEQNLNHDAMYWYRQDPGQGLRLIYYSQIVNDFQKGDIAEGYSVSREKKESFPLTVTSAQKNPTAFYLCASSVDGNQPQHFGDGTRLSIL.

This chain connects TRBV5-1 to TRBJ2-1; tentatively, D is TRBD1 (6 bases). The CDR3 contains 15 residues. Germline V gives CDR1 SGHRS, CDR2 YFSETQ. The V end was cut by 3 bases, the J end by 6 bases, with 16 bases between. The CDR3 region is CASSSPGHSGNEQFF. The CDR3 coding sequence is TGCGCCAGCAGCTCACCGGGACACAGTGGCAATGAGCAGTTCTTC. The full variable domain, completed using reference TRBV5-1 and TRBJ2-1, is KAGVTQTPRYLIKTRGQQVTLSCSPISGHRSVSWYQQTPGQGLQFLFEYFSETQRNKGNFPGRFSGRQFSNSRSEMNVSTLELGDSALYLCASSSPGHSGNEQFFGPGTRLTVL.

This clone has a handful of counts. V gene TRBV19 combines with J gene TRBJ2-7; no clear D gene. V shed 6 bases and J shed 2 bases, with 11 bases lying between them. Germline V CDR1 and CDR2: LNHDA, SQIVND (reference sequence). The CDR3 extends over 13 amino acids. CDR3 coding DNA: TGTGCCAGTAGGGACCCTGGCGCCTACGAGCAGTACTTC. Its protein product is CASRDPGAYEQYF.

The chain employs TRBV5-8 and TRBJ2-1, with 7 bases identical to TRBD2. The germline V gene has CDR1 SGHTS and CDR2 YDEGEE. The CDR3 contains 14 residues. V trimming: 0 bases; J trimming: 8 bases; junction bases outside the gene matches: 5. The CDR3 loop reads CASSLDSGLDEQFF. The CDR3 nucleotides are TGTGCCAGCAGCTTGGATAGCGGGTTGGATGAGCAGTTCTTC.

The rearrangement links TRBV7-9 to TRBJ1-2, with TRBD1 as a possible D gene (6 bases). CDR3 size: 16 residues. CDR1 is SEHNR, CDR2 FQNEAQ, per germline (reference sequence). Trimming removed 1 base from V and 4 bases from J, with 16 bases in between. CDR3: CASSLDREGPIYGYTF. DNA of the CDR3: TGTGCCAGCAGCTTAGACAGGGAGGGACCCATCTATGGCTACACCTTC.

This chain uses TRBV10-3 with TRBJ2-3; D not certain. V was shortened by 2 bases and J by 0 bases, with 3 bases between the two germline ends. The CDR3 is made up of 13 amino acids. Per the germline V gene, CDR1 is ENHRY and CDR2 is SYGVKD. The DNA for the CDR3 is TGTGCCATCAGTGAGCTTAGCACAGATACGCAGTATTTT. This translates into CAISELSTDTQYF.

The chain has TRBV6-1 and TRBJ2-2, with 7 positions matching TRBD1. CDR1 MNHNS and CDR2 SASEGT come from the germline V gene. This CDR3 has 16 residues. V trimming: 2 bases; J trimming: 4 bases; junction bases outside the gene matches: 7. The CDR3 sequence: CASSERQGGGTGELFF. DNA of the CDR3: TGTGCCAGCAGTGAACGACAGGGCGGCGGCACCGGGGAGCTGTTTTTT.